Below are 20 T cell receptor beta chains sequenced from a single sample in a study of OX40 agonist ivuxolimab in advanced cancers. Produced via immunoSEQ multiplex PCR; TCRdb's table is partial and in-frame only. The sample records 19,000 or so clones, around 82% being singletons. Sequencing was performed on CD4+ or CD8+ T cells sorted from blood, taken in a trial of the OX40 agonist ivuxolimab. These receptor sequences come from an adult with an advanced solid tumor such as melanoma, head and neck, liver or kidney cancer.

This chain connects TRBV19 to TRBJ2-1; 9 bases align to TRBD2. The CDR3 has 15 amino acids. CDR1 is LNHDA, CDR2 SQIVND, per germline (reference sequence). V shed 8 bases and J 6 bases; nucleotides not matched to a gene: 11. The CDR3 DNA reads TGTGCCAGTCGCCCGAGACTAGCGGTTAGCAATGAGCAGTTCTTC. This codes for CASRPRLAVSNEQFF.

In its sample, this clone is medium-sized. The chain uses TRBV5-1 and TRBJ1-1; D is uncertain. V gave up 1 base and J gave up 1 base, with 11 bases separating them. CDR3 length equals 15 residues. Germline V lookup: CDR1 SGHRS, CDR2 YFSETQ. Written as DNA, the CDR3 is TGCGCCAGCAGCTTGTGGGAGCAACCGAACACTGAAGCTTTCTTT. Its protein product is CASSLWEQPNTEAFF.

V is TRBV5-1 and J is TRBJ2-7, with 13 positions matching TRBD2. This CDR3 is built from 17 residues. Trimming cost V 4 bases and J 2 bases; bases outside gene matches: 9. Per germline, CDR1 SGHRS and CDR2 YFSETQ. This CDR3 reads CASSPRGLAGETYEQYF. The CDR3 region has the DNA TGCGCCAGCAGCCCTCGAGGACTAGCGGGAGAGACCTACGAGCAGTACTTC.

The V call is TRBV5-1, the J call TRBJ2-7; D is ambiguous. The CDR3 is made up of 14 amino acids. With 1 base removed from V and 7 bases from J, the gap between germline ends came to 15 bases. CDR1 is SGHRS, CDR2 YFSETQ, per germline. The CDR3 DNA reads TGCGCCAGCAGCTTGTACCGGTCCGGCGTGGAGCAGTACTTC. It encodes CASSLYRSGVEQYF.

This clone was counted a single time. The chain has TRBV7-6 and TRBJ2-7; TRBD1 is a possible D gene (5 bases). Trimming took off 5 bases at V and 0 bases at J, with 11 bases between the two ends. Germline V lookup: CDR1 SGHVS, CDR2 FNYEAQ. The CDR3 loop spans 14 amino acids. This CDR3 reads CASSPAGISYEQYF. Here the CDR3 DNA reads TGTGCCAGCAGCCCCGCAGGGATCTCCTACGAGCAGTACTTC.

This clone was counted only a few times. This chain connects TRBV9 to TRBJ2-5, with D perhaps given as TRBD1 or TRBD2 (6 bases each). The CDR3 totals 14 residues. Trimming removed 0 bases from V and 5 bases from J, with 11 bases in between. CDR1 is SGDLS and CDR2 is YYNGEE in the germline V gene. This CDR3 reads CASSVAGGGETQYF. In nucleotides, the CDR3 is TGTGCCAGCAGCGTAGCCGGGGGCGGGGAGACCCAGTACTTC.

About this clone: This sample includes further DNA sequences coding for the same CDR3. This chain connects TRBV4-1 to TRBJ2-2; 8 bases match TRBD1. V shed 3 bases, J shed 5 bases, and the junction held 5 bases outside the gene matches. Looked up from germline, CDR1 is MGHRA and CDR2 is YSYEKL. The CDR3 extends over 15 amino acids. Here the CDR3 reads CASSQGTGGTGELFF. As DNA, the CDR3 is TGCGCCAGCAGCCAGGGAACAGGGGGAACCGGGGAGCTGTTTTTT.

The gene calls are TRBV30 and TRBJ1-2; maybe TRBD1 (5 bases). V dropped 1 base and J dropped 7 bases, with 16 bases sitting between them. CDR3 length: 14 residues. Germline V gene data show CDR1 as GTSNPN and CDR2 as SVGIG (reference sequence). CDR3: CAWSATGNSFGYTF. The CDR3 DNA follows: TGTGCCTGGAGTGCAACAGGAAACTCCTTTGGCTACACCTTC.

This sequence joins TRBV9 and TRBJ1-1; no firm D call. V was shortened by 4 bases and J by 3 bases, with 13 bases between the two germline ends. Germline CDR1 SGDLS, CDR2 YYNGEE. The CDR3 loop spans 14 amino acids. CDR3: CASSPSALDTEAFF. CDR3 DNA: TGTGCCAGCAGCCCATCCGCCCTGGACACTGAAGCTTTCTTT.

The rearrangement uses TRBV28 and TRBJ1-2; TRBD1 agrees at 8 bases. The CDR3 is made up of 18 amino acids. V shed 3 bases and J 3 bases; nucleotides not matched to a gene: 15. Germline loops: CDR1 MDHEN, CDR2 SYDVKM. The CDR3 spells CASSLGFGQGAADYGYTF. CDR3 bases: TGTGCCAGCAGTTTGGGCTTCGGGCAGGGGGCCGCCGACTATGGCTACACCTTC.

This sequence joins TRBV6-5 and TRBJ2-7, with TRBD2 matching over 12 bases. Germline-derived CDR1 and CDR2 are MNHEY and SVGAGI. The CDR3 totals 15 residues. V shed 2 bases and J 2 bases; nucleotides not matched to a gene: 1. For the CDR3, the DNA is TGTGCCAGCAGTTACACTAGCGGGGGGCCCTACGAGCAGTACTTC. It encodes CASSYTSGGPYEQYF.

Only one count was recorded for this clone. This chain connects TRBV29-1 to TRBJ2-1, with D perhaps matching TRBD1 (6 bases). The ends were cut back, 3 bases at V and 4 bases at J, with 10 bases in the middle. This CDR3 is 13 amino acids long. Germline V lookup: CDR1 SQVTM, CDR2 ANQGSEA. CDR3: CSVDRGSYNEQFF. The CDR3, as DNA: TGCAGCGTTGACAGGGGCTCGTACAATGAGCAGTTCTTC.

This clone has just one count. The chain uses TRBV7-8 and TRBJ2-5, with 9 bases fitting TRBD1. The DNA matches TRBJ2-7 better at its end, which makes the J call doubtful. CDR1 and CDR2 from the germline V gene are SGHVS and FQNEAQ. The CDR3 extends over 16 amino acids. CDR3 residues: CASSLLSGTGNYEQYF. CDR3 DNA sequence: TGTGCCAGCAGCTTACTATCCGGGACAGGGAACTACGAGCAGTACTTC.

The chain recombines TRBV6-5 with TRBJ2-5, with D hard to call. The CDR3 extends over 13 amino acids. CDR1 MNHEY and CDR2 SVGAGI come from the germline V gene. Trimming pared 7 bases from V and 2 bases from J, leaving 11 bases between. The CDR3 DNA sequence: TGTGCCAGCACCCCCGCCCCACAAGAGACCCAGTACTTC. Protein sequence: CASTPAPQETQYF.

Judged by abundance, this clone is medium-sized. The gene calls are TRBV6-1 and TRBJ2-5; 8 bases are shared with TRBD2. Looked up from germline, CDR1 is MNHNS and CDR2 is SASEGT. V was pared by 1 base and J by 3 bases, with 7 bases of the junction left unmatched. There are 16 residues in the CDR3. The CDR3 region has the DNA TGTGCCAGCAGTGAAGGGGCGGGGCGGGGGGAAGAGACCCAGTACTTC. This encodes CASSEGAGRGEETQYF.

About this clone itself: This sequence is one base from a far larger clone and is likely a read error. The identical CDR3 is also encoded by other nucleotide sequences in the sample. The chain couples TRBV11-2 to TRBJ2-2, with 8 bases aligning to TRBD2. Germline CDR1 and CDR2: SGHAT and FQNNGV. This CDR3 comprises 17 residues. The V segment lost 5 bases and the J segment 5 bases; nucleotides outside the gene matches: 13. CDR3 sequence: CASSQDPPERETGELFF. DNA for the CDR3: TGTGCCAGCAGCCAAGACCCCCCGGAGCGGGAGACCGGGGAGCTGTTTTTT.

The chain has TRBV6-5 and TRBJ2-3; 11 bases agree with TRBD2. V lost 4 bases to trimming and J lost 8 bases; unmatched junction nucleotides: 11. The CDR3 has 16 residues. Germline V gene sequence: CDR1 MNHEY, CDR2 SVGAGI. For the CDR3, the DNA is TGTGCCAGCAGTTGGATAGCGGGGGGGCCAACGTCTACGCAGTATTTT. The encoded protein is CASSWIAGGPTSTQYF.

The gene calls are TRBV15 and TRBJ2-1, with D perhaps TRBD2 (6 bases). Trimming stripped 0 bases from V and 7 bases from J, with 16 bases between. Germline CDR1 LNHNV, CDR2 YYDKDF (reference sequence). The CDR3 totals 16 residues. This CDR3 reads CATSREVSGGSNEQFF. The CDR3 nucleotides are TGTGCCACCAGCAGAGAGGTCAGTGGGGGGTCTAATGAGCAGTTCTTC.

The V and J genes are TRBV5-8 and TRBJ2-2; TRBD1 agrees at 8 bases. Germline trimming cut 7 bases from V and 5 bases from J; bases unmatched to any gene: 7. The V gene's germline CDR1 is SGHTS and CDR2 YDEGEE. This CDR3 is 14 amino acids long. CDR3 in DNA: TGTGCCAGCGGTTCCAGGGGGCGAACCGGGGAGCTGTTTTTT. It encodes CASGSRGRTGELFF. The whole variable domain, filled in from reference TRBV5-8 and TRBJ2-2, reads EAGVTQSPTHLIKTRGQQATLRCSPISGHTSVYWYQQALGLGLQFLLWYDEGEERNRGNFPPRFSGRQFPNYSSELNVNALELEDSALYLCASGSRGRTGELFFGEGSRLTVL.

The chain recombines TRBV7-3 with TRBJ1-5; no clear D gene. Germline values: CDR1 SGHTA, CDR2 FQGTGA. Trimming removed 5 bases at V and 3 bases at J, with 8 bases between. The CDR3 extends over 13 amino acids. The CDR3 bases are TGTGCCAGCAGCCAACAGAACAATCAGCCCCAGCATTTT. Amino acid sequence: CASSQQNNQPQHF.